This entry concerns a single TCR beta chain. Its antigen remains unidentified. This record belongs to a study of shared clonotypes between healthy human individuals. Overall study context: Three CD4 naive, three CD4 memory, two CD8 naive and one CD8 memory plate were used per donor. Study-level results: Richness estimates generally favored naive over memory subsets.

Subsets obtained from CD4+ cells comprised CD45RA+ naive and CD45RA-negative memory cells. Assay execution proceeded at the deep level. Measured with immunoSEQ multiplex PCR; TCRdb has only the in-frame clones, and not every one. This table has about 1.1 million clones, 70% to 85% appearing once. This clonotype originated in a man aged 18 to 30 in good health. Some clones in this sample may be carry-over from other donors' samples. Sequencing was carried out using memory CD4+ T cells from PBMCs. Subset here: CD45RA-negative fraction.

CDR3 in amino acids: CASSQGLPSYNEQFF. The CDR3 DNA reads TGTGCCAGCAGCCAGGGACTACCTTCCTACAATGAGCAGTTCTTC. The J gene is TRBJ2-1, the V gene TRBV11-2, with TRBD2 matching 7 bases. This CDR3 region has 15 residues. Trimming took 5 bases from V and 1 from J; bases not matched to a gene: 5. Per germline, CDR1 SGHAT and CDR2 FQNNGV.